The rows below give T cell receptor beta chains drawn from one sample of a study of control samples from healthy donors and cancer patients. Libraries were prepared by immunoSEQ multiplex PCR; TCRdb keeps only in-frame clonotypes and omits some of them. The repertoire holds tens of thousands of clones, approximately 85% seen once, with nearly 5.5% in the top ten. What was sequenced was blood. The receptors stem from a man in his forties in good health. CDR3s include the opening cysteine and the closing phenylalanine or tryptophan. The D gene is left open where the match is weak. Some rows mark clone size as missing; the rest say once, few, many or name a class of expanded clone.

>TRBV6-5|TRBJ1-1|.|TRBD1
TGTGCCAGCACCCGCCTATACAGGGGCGACACTGAAGCTTTCTTT
CASTRLYRGDTEAFF
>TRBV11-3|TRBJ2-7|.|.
TGTGCCAGCAGCCCCCGGGGTCACGAGCAGTACTTC
CASSPRGHEQYF
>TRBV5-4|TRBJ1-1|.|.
TGTGCCAGCAGCTTGGGCGCCCCAGGATTGAACACTGAAGCTTTCTTT
CASSLGAPGLNTEAFF
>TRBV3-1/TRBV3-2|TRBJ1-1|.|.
TGTGCCAGCACGTCCGCGAGGCAGGGGCACACTGAAGCTTTCTTT
CASTSARQGHTEAFF
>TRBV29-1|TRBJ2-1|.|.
TGCAGCGTTGAAGATCCGGGATCCCTGGCGAACAATGAGCAGTTCTTC
CSVEDPGSLANNEQFF
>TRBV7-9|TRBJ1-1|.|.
TGTGCCAGCAGCTTAGACGGTTCTTGGGGACGGAACACTGAAGCTTTCTTT
CASSLDGSWGRNTEAFF
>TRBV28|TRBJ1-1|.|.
TGTGCCAGCAGTTTATGGGGAGGGGCAGCTTTCTTT
CASSLWGGAAFF
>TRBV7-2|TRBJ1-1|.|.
TGTGCCAGCAGCTTAGAAATATGGGCAGGGAGCACTGAAGCTTTCTTT
CASSLEIWAGSTEAFF
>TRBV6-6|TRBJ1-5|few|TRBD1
TGTGCCAGCAGCAACCCCCGGGACAGAAATCAGCCCCAGCATTTT
CASSNPRDRNQPQHF
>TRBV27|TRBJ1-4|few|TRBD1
TGTGCCAGCAGGAAATCGGGACAGAGTAATGAAAAACTGTTTTTT
CASRKSGQSNEKLFF
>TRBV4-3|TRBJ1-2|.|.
TGCGCCAGCAGCCAAGTCCCGGGCTCCCAAGCTAACTATGGCTACACCTTC
CASSQVPGSQANYGYTF
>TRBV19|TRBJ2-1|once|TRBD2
TGTGCCAGTACCCCTGGAGTGGCTAGCGGGAGAAGGTTCTTC
CASTPGVASGRRFF
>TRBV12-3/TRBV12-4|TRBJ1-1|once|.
TGTGCCAGCAGACTCAGGGGAACTGAAGCTTTCTTT
CASRLRGTEAFF
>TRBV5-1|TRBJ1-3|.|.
TGCGCCAGCAGTTTGGACATACCCTCTGGAAACACCATATATTTT
CASSLDIPSGNTIYF
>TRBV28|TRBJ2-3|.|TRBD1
TGTGCCAGCAGTTTATCCGGACAGGGCGCGAGCACAGATACGCAGTATTTT
CASSLSGQGASTDTQYF
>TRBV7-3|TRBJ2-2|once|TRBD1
TGTGCCAGCAGGCAGACAGGGACCGGGGAGCTGTTTTTT
CASRQTGTGELFF
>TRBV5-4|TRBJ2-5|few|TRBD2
TGTGCCAGCAGCCGTGCGGGGGGGAGTGGGGAGACCCAGTACTTC
CASSRAGGSGETQYF
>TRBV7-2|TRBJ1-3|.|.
TGTGCCAGCAGCTTAGGGGCAGGCGGAAACACCATATATTTT
CASSLGAGGNTIYF
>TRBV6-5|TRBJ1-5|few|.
TGTGCCAGCAGTCCACAAGGCAACGGAAATCAGCCCCAGCATTTT
CASSPQGNGNQPQHF
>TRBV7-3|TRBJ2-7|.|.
TGTGCCAGCAGCTTAGCGGGACCCCACTACGAGCAGTACTTC
CASSLAGPHYEQYF
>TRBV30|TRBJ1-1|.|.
TGTGCCTGGAGTGTGCATGAGGCTGAAGCTTTCTTT
CAWSVHEAEAFF
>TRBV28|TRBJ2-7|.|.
TGTGCCAGCAGCCAACATAGCGGAGGGGGATACGAGCAGTACTTC
CASSQHSGGGYEQYF
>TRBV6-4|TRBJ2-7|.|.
TGTGCCAGCAGTATCCCGGGGGAGCAATACGAGCAGTACTTC
CASSIPGEQYEQYF
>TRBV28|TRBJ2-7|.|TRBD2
TGTGCCAGCAGACTAGCGGGAGTCTACGAGCAGTACTTC
CASRLAGVYEQYF
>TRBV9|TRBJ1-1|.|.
TGTGCCAGCAGCGAGGGGACGGGGACTGAAGCTTTCTTT
CASSEGTGTEAFF
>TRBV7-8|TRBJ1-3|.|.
TGTGCCAGCAGCCCGAAGTCTGGAAACACCATATATTTT
CASSPKSGNTIYF
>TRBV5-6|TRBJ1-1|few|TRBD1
TGTGCCAGCAGCGTGACCCAGGGGGGAGCTTTCTTT
CASSVTQGGAFF
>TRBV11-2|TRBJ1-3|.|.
TGTGCCAGCAGCCCCCAGGGGCGGAACTCTGGAAACACCATATATTTT
CASSPQGRNSGNTIYF
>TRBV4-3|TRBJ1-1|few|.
TGCGCCAGCAGCCAAGATTACCGGGGGCGCGTGGCTTTCTTT
CASSQDYRGRVAFF
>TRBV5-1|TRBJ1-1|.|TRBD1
TGCGCCAGCAGCCTACAGGGGATGAACACTGAAGCTTTCTTT
CASSLQGMNTEAFF
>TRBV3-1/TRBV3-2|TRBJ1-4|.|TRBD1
TGTGCCAGCAGCCAAGAGAGAAGGACAGGGAATGAAAAACTGTTTTTT
CASSQERRTGNEKLFF